Detailed here is one T cell receptor (beta chain). The CDR3 is made up of 16 amino acids. V was clipped by 2 bases and J by 2 bases; unmatched bases: 8. CDR1 LGHDT and CDR2 YNNKEL come from the germline V gene (reference sequence). This sample is drawn from a study of blood T cell repertoires in COVID-19. Study-level background: Sites in the United States, Italy and Spain provided acute and convalescent COVID-19 samples. Sample material is recorded as cDNA or gDNA derived from T cells, B-cell-depleted T cells, or PBMCs.

Clones were read by immunoSEQ multiplex PCR, and TCRdb kept only the in-frame ones, dropping some. The repertoire consists of 130,000 to 150,000 clones, with around 84% occurring once and the leading ten covering roughly 4.4%. Sample: peripheral blood. The source is a human donor in a cohort sampled during active COVID-19. The J gene is TRBJ2-7, the V gene TRBV3-1 (or the pseudogene TRBV3-2), with 8 bases lining up with TRBD1. The CDR3: CASSQRGQGATYEQYF. CDR3 in DNA: TGTGCCAGCAGCCAACGGGGCCAGGGGGCAACCTACGAGCAGTACTTC.